This TCR beta chain originates from a study of regulatory T cells in long-lasting Graves disease. Study-wide findings and caveats: A greater number of public clonotypes (approximately 2,700) was shared by persistent patients than by new patients (around 960). Gene preferences differed: TRBV28, TRBJ1-2, TRBJ2-5 in persistent cases.

Time point defined: newly diagnosed GD, antithyroid drugs for less than 3 months. TCR sequences were obtained from RNA taken from PBMCs. CDR3-region Arm-PCR and iRepertoire HTBI primers produced the TCR beta libraries. In TCRdb, the multiplex PCR reads were re-called with MiXCR into one record per CDR3 protein. The sample yields fewer than 650,000 distinct CDR3 sequences, roughly 15% seen once. Germline CDR1 SNHLY, CDR2 FYNNEI. The CDR3 is 15 residues long. Trimming stripped 7 bases from V and 7 bases from J, with 17 bases between. This clonotype was seen at least ten times. Its matching antigen is unknown. Another study also made use of these data, one on T cells in Graves' hyperthyroidism and ophthalmopathy. That paper adds: Ophthalmopathy, which appeared later, was predicted by the model a median around 6 months before onset.

The chain couples TRBV2 to TRBJ1-6; TRBD1 might be the D (5 bases). The sequences come from peripheral blood mononuclear cells (PBMCs), collected at new diagnosis, from a patient treated with antithyroid drugs. The clonotype originates from a woman aged 30 to 39 with Graves disease. The CDR3 sequence: CASNPRGVSNSPLHF. The CDR3 DNA follows: TGTGCCAGCAACCCTCGGGGGGTCTCCAATTCACCCCTCCACTTT.